This passage covers 28 T cell receptor beta chains from one sample sequenced in a study of T-cell memory formation after mild COVID-19 (dated by TCRdb to the early 2020s). Libraries were made using 5' RACE. Sequenced on an Illumina NovaSeq 6000. TCRdb handled the public reads itself, with Q25 trimming in fastp and clone calling in MiXCR, and kept productive beta chains. Each entry merges the rows of one CDR3 protein and shows their most common DNA and genes. This sample lists approximately 350,000 distinct CDR3 sequences; around 27% were detected once. Roughly 13% of the sample is held by the ten biggest clonotypes. The sequenced material came from PBMCs or a T cell subset sorted from them (not recorded which). The receptors come from an adult woman who had mild COVID-19 (a few samples of this study predate the infection). The sample titles of this study are shuffled in the database, so cell type and time point are left out; the donor was told from shared clones.

This chain joins TRBV27 and TRBJ1-5; D possibly corresponds to TRBD1 (5 bases). This CDR3 contains 15 residues. V was cut by 2 bases and J by 2 bases, with 10 bases left in between. Germline loops: CDR1 MNHEY, CDR2 SMNVEV (reference sequence). In nucleotides, the CDR3 is TGTGCCAGCAGTTTAAGTGGGGCGGGCAATCAGCCCCAGCATTTT. Its translation: CASSLSGAGNQPQHF.

This clonotype showed up just a few times. CDR3 bases: TGTGCCAGCAGCCTGGACAGGGGTAAGAATGAGCAGTTCTTC. Protein: CASSLDRGKNEQFF. This chain joins TRBV2 and TRBJ2-1; TRBD1 matches 9 bases. The CDR3 loop spans 14 amino acids. Per the germline V gene, CDR1 is SNHLY and CDR2 is FYNNEI. The V gene end was trimmed by 6 bases and the J gene end by 7 bases; junction bases not matched to a gene: 7. The whole variable domain, remainder taken from reference TRBV2 and TRBJ2-1, is EPEVTQTPSHQVTQMGQEVILRCVPISNHLYFYWYRQILGQKVEFLVSFYNNEISEKSEIFDDQFSVERPDGSNFTLKIRSTKLEDSAMYFCASSLDRGKNEQFFGPGTRLTVL.

The chain combines TRBV6-2 or TRBV6-3 with TRBJ2-7; D is perhaps TRBD1 or TRBD2 (5 bases each). This CDR3 spans 16 amino acids. Germline-derived CDR1 and CDR2 are MNHEY and SVGEGT. V was pared by 5 bases and J by 9 bases, with 26 bases between. The CDR3 spells CASSGTPGRMWRRQYF. CDR3 nucleotide sequence: TGTGCCAGCAGTGGAACCCCGGGACGTATGTGGAGGAGGCAGTACTTC.

This clonotype was counted between two and nine times. The chain recombines TRBV5-1 with TRBJ2-5, with no clear D. The CDR3 loop spans 15 amino acids. CDR1 is SGHRS, CDR2 YFSETQ, per germline. The V gene lost 4 bases and the J gene lost 4 bases, with 17 bases spanning the gap. This chain's CDR3 is CASSQSDPARETQYF. The CDR3 DNA reads TGCGCCAGCAGCCAATCAGACCCGGCGCGAGAGACCCAGTACTTC.

The table lists this clonotype with a few counts. The chain employs TRBV6-2 or TRBV6-3 and TRBJ2-7; D is uncertain. The CDR3 runs to 14 residues. CDR1 and CDR2 from the germline V gene are MNHEY and SVGEGT. The V gene lost 2 bases and the J gene lost 0 bases, with 8 bases spanning the gap. The CDR3: CASSYDPSSYEQYF. Here the CDR3 DNA reads TGTGCCAGCAGTTACGACCCCAGCTCCTACGAGCAGTACTTC.

In its sample, this clonotype was seen a few times. V and J are TRBV18 and TRBJ1-1; perhaps TRBD1 as D (5 bases). The V and J ends lost 3 bases and 0 bases respectively, with 8 bases between them. Germline values: CDR1 KGHSH, CDR2 LQKENI. CDR3 length: 14 amino acids. The CDR3 DNA is TGTGCCAGCTCACCTTGGGGCCTGAACACTGAAGCTTTCTTT. Its protein is CASSPWGLNTEAFF.

The genes are TRBV7-9 and TRBJ2-3, with D maybe TRBD2 (5 bases). Trimming shortened V by 5 bases and J by 4 bases, and 10 bases separated the two germline ends. Germline V gene lookup returns CDR1 SEHNR and CDR2 FQNEAQ (reference sequence). This CDR3 has 13 residues. CDR3 DNA sequence: TGTGCCAGCAGCCCTTTCGGGGCAGATACGCAGTATTTT. Residues: CASSPFGADTQYF. The complete variable domain, with remaining parts taken from reference TRBV7-9 and TRBJ2-3, reads DTGVSQNPRHKITKRGQNVTFRCDPISEHNRLYWYRQTLGQGPEFLTYFQNEAQLEKSRLLSDRFSAERPKGSFSTLEIQRTEQGDSAMYLCASSPFGADTQYFGPGTRLTVL.

This clonotype was counted only a few times. J is TRBJ2-1 and V is TRBV11-2; D uncertain. CDR3 length equals 11 residues. V gave up 4 bases and J gave up 5 bases, with 3 bases separating them. Germline V lookup: CDR1 SGHAT, CDR2 FQNNGV. The DNA for the CDR3 is TGTGCCAGCAGCTGGGACAATGAGCAGTTCTTC. It encodes CASSWDNEQFF.

The chain is built from TRBV4-1 and TRBJ2-2; 7 nucleotides agree with TRBD2. The CDR3 is 17 residues long. The J segment lost 4 bases and the V segment lost 0 bases, leaving 8 bases of the junction unmatched. Germline CDR1 and CDR2: MGHRA and YSYEKL. CDR3: CASSQDRGTTRTGELFF. The CDR3 DNA reads as TGCGCCAGCAGCCAAGATCGTGGGACTACCCGCACCGGGGAGCTGTTTTTT.

This clonotype was found a few times. The V call is TRBV19, the J call TRBJ2-5; perhaps TRBD1 as D (6 bases). The ends were cut back, 4 bases at V and 5 bases at J, with 14 bases in the middle. CDR3 length equals 14 residues. Germline CDR1 and CDR2: LNHDA and SQIVND (reference sequence). CDR3 sequence: CASSTQGTRETQYF. CDR3 sequence (DNA): TGTGCCAGTAGTACCCAGGGGACACGGGAGACCCAGTACTTC.

The rearrangement links TRBV6-5 to TRBJ2-7, with 7 bases fitting TRBD2. This CDR3 contains 15 residues. Trimming at V came to 0 bases and at J to 2 bases, leaving 4 bases not matched to a gene. Per the germline V gene, CDR1 is MNHEY and CDR2 is SVGAGI. CDR3 nucleotide sequence: TGTGCCAGCAGTTACTCCCCTAGCGGACCCTACGAGCAGTACTTC. Residues: CASSYSPSGPYEQYF.

This chain connects TRBV20-1 to TRBJ2-1; D is perhaps TRBD2 (6 bases). Trimming stripped 4 bases from V and 7 bases from J, with 14 bases between. In germline, CDR1 is DFQATT, CDR2 SNEGSKA (reference sequence). The length of the CDR3 is 13 residues. CDR3 nucleotides: TGCAGTGCTACGGGGGTGCAGAAGAATGAGCAGTTCTTC. Amino acids: CSATGVQKNEQFF.

V is TRBV15 and J is TRBJ1-1, with D possibly TRBD1 on 5 matching bases. With 8 bases removed from V and 3 bases from J, the gap between germline ends came to 19 bases. The CDR3 spans 15 residues. Germline V gene sequence: CDR1 LNHNV, CDR2 YYDKDF (reference sequence). CDR3 nucleotide sequence: TGTGCCACCCATTCTGGCGAGGGGACGTACACTGAAGCTTTCTTT. This gives the protein CATHSGEGTYTEAFF.

This clonotype was picked up a small number of times. The rearrangement joins TRBV3-1 to TRBJ2-3; D might be TRBD2 (7 bases). V was pared by 0 bases and J by 3 bases, with 13 bases between. The germline V gene encodes CDR1 LGHDT and CDR2 YNNKEL (reference sequence). The CDR3 spans 16 residues. CDR3 protein: CASSQDGGGPTDTQYF. The CDR3 bases are TGTGCCAGCAGCCAAGACGGCGGGGGCCCAACAGATACGCAGTATTTT.

This rearrangement joins TRBV5-1 to TRBJ2-5; 7 nucleotides align to TRBD1. The CDR3 spans 14 residues. V dropped 2 bases and J dropped 4; count of bases not matched to a gene: 5. Germline-derived CDR1 and CDR2 are SGHRS and YFSETQ. The CDR3 region is CASSFGDSLETQYF. The CDR3 coding sequence is TGCGCCAGCAGCTTCGGGGACAGCCTAGAGACCCAGTACTTC.

V and J are TRBV5-6 and TRBJ2-7; D call uncertain. The CDR3 spans 13 residues. CDR1 SGHDT and CDR2 YYEEEE come from the germline V gene. V was shortened by 2 bases and J by 6 bases, with 12 bases between the two germline ends. Written as DNA, the CDR3 is TGTGCCAGCAGCTTCGGCTCGGATGGCGAGCAGTACTTC. Translated: CASSFGSDGEQYF.

This clonotype was seen ten or more times. V usage is TRBV4-3 and J usage is TRBJ1-1; the D is unclear. V was clipped by 3 bases and J by 1 base, with 6 bases between them. Germline lookup yields CDR1 LGHNA and CDR2 YSLEER. CDR3 length equals 13 residues. For the CDR3, the DNA is TGCGCCAGCAGCCAGACGGGGAACACTGAAGCTTTCTTT. Translating it yields CASSQTGNTEAFF.

This clonotype was counted at least ten times. This chain links TRBV15 with TRBJ2-7; 8 bases align to TRBD2. The CDR3 has 15 amino acids. V gave up 0 bases and J gave up 4 bases; unmatched junction bases: 5. Germline CDR1 reads LNHNV; CDR2 reads YYDKDF (reference sequence). This CDR3 reads CATSREAGAGYEQYF. CDR3 in DNA: TGTGCCACCAGCAGAGAAGCGGGAGCAGGGTACGAGCAGTACTTC.

The J gene is TRBJ2-2, the V gene TRBV6-2 or TRBV6-3; D gene ambiguous. CDR1 and CDR2 (germline): MNHEY, SVGEGT. V was trimmed by 2 bases and J by 5 bases, leaving 9 bases between them. The CDR3 loop spans 14 amino acids. In DNA form, the CDR3 reads TGTGCCAGCAGTTACCCCACGGGTACCGGGGAGCTGTTTTTT. Its protein product is CASSYPTGTGELFF.

In this sample, this clonotype turned up a few times. The V and J genes are TRBV9 and TRBJ1-6, with D maybe TRBD1 (5 bases). Trimming removed 2 bases from V and 10 bases from J, with 13 bases in between. The CDR3 covers 14 residues. The germline V gene has CDR1 SGDLS and CDR2 YYNGEE. Here the CDR3 DNA reads TGTGCCAGCAGCGTTAGGGCAGGGAGATCACCCCTCCACTTT. This sequence encodes CASSVRAGRSPLHF.

This clonotype was seen a handful of times. The chain carries TRBV29-1 and TRBJ2-1, with TRBD2 matching over 8 bases. Germline assignment: CDR1 SQVTM and CDR2 ANQGSEA. The CDR3 loop spans 14 amino acids. The V segment lost 3 bases and the J segment 6 bases; nucleotides outside the gene matches: 7. CDR3 loop: CSVEVAGSFNEQFF. As DNA, the CDR3 is TGCAGCGTTGAGGTAGCGGGAAGTTTCAATGAGCAGTTCTTC.

This clonotype was counted a few times. The chain combines TRBV6-5 with TRBJ2-5; 9 bases are a match to TRBD2. CDR3 length: 16 amino acids. Germline V lookup: CDR1 MNHEY, CDR2 SVGAGI. The junction had 8 bases not matched to a gene; V was cut back by 2 bases and J by 4 bases. The CDR3 DNA reads TGTGCCAGCAGTTACGGTGGTGGACTAGCGACAGAGACCCAGTACTTC. It encodes CASSYGGGLATETQYF.

The gene calls are TRBV9 and TRBJ2-1; D might be TRBD1 or TRBD2, each matching 6 bases. V lost 4 bases to trimming and J lost 7 bases, with 18 bases between them. Germline loops: CDR1 SGDLS, CDR2 YYNGEE. The CDR3 has 15 residues. In nucleotides, the CDR3 is TGTGCCAGCAGCCGCGGAGGGGGAGCGCGGAATGAGCAGTTCTTC. It specifies CASSRGGGARNEQFF.

V is TRBV5-5 and J is TRBJ2-1, with 7 bases that match TRBD2. The CDR3 length is 16 residues. The ends lost 0 bases at V and 6 bases at J; junction bases unmatched: 9. Germline assignment: CDR1 SGHKS and CDR2 YYEKEE (reference sequence). CDR3 in amino acids: CASSLAGTSEGNEQFF. CDR3 coding DNA: TGTGCCAGCAGCTTGGCCGGTACTAGCGAGGGCAATGAGCAGTTCTTC.

This rearrangement joins TRBV5-4 to TRBJ2-7; 11 bases are a match to TRBD2. The junction had 7 bases not matched to a gene; V was cut back by 2 bases and J by 9 bases. This CDR3 comprises 14 residues. The V gene's germline CDR1 is SGHNT and CDR2 YYREEE (reference sequence). The CDR3 region is CASSLVTSGSVQYF. The CDR3, as DNA: TGTGCCAGCAGCTTAGTCACTAGCGGGAGTGTGCAGTACTTC.

This clonotype came up a few times. The chain uses TRBV7-8 and TRBJ1-2; 10 nucleotides align to TRBD1. V lost 5 bases, J lost 8 bases, and 20 bases stayed unmatched. This CDR3 comprises 18 residues. Per germline, CDR1 SGHVS and CDR2 FQNEAQ. The CDR3 loop is CASSTRVPGTGDRRGYTF. The CDR3 coding sequence is TGTGCCAGCAGCACCCGGGTTCCCGGGACAGGGGACCGCCGAGGCTACACCTTC.

J is TRBJ2-7 and V is TRBV4-1; weak D call: TRBD2 (6 bases). Germline V gene data show CDR1 as MGHRA and CDR2 as YSYEKL. CDR3 length: 15 amino acids. V lost 5 bases, J lost 3 bases, and 17 bases lay in between. The CDR3 region is CASSKTGLGGYEQYF. The CDR3 DNA reads as TGCGCCAGCAGCAAAACAGGCCTGGGGGGCTACGAGCAGTACTTC.

The chain links TRBV27 to TRBJ1-5; D not resolved. V was pared by 10 bases and J by 4 bases, with 14 bases between. There are 13 residues in the CDR3. The germline V gene encodes CDR1 MNHEY and CDR2 SMNVEV (reference sequence). The CDR3 is CATPNAGNQPQHF. CDR3 DNA: TGTGCCACCCCAAATGCGGGAAATCAGCCCCAGCATTTT.